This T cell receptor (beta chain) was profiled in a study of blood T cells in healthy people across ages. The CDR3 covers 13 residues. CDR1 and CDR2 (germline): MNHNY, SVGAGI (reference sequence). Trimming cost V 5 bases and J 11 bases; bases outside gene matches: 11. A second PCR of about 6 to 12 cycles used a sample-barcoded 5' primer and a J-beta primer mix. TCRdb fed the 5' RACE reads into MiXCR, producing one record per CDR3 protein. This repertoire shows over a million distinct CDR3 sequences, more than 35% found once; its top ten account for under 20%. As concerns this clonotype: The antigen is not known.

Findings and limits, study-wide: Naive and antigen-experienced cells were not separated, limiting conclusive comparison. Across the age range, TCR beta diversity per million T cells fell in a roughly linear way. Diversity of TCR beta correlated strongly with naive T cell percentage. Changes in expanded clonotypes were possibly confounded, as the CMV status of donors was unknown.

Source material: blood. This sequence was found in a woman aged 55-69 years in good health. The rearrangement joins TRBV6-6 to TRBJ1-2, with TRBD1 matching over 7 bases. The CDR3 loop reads CASSPGQPWSYTF. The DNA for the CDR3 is TGTGCCAGCAGTCCGGGACAGCCTTGGAGTTACACCTTC.